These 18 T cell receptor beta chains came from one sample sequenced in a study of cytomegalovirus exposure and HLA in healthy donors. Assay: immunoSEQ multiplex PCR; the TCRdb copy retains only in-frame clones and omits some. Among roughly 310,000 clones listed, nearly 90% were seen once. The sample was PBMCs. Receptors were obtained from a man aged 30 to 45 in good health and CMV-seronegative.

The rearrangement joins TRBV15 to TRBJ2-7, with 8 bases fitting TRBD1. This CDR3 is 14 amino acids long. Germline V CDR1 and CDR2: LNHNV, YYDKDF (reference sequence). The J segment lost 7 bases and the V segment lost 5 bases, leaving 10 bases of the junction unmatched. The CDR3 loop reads CATSPPDRAGEQYF. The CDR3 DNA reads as TGTGCCACCAGCCCCCCGGACAGGGCGGGAGAGCAGTACTTC.

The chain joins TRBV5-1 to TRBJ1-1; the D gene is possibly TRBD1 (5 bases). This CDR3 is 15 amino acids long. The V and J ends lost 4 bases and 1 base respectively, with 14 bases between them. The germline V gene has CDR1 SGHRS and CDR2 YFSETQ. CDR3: CASSRHTTANTEAFF. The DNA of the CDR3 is TGCGCCAGCAGCAGACATACGACAGCGAACACTGAAGCTTTCTTT.

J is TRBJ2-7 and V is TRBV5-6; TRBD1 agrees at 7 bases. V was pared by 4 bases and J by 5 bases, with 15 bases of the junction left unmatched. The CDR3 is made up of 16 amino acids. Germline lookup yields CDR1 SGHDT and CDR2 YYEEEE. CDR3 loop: CASSTSTGVRVHEQYF. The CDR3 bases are TGTGCCAGCAGCACATCAACAGGGGTCCGCGTCCACGAGCAGTACTTC.

Here the CDR3 reads CASSFDRVMMGNYGYTF. Here the CDR3 DNA reads TGTGCCAGCAGCTTCGACAGGGTAATGATGGGAAACTATGGCTACACCTTC. J is TRBJ1-2 and V is TRBV11-2; 7 positions agree with TRBD1. CDR3 length: 17 residues. V shed 3 bases and J 2 bases; nucleotides not matched to a gene: 12. Germline CDR1 reads SGHAT; CDR2 reads FQNNGV. The complete variable domain, with remaining parts taken from reference TRBV11-2 and TRBJ1-2, reads EAGVAQSPRYKIIEKRQSVAFWCNPISGHATLYWYQQILGQGPKLLIQFQNNGVVDDSQLPKDRFSAERLKGVDSTLKIQPAKLEDSAVYLCASSFDRVMMGNYGYTFGSGTRLTVV.

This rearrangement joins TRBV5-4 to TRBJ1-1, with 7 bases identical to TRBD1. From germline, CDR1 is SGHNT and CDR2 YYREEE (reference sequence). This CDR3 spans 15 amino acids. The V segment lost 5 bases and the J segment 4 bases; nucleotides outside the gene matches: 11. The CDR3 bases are TGTGCCAGCAGGGCATTAGACAGGGACACCACTGAAGCTTTCTTT. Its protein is CASRALDRDTTEAFF. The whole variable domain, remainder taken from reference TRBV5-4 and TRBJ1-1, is ETGVTQSPTHLIKTRGQQVTLRCSSQSGHNTVSWYQQALGQGPQFIFQYYREEENGRGNFPPRFSGLQFPNYSSELNVNALELDDSALYLCASRALDRDTTEAFFGQGTRLTVV.

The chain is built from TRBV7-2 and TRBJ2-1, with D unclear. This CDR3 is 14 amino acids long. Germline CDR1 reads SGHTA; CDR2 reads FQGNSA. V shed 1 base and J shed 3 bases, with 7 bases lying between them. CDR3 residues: CASSLDPFYNEQFF. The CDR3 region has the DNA TGTGCCAGCAGCTTAGATCCATTCTACAATGAGCAGTTCTTC. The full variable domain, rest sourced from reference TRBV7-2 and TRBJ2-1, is GAGVSQSPSNKVTEKGKDVELRCDPISGHTALYWYRQSLGQGLEFLIYFQGNSAPDKSGLPSDRFSAERTGGSVSTLTIQRTQQEDSAVYLCASSLDPFYNEQFFGPGTRLTVL.

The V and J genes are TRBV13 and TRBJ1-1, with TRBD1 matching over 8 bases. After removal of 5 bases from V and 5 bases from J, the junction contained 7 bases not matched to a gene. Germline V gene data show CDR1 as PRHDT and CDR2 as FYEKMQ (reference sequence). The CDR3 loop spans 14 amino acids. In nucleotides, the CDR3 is TGTGCCAGCAGCCCTACCCGGACAGGGACTGAAGCTTTCTTT. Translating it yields CASSPTRTGTEAFF.

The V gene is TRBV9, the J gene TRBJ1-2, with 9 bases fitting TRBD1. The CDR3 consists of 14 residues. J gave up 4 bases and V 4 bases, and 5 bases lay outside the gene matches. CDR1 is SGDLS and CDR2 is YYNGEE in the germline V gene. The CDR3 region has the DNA TGTGCCAGCAGCCGGACAGGGGATCCCTATGGCTACACCTTC. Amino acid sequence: CASSRTGDPYGYTF.

CDR3 sequence reads: CASSFGQGGSPLHF. The CDR3 bases are TGTGCCAGCAGCTTTGGACAGGGAGGATCACCCCTCCACTTT. The chain uses TRBV5-4 and TRBJ1-6; TRBD1 matches 8 bases. Germline CDR1 SGHNT, CDR2 YYREEE (reference sequence). The CDR3 is 14 amino acids. The V and J ends lost 2 bases and 10 bases, in that order; junction bases with no gene match: 5.

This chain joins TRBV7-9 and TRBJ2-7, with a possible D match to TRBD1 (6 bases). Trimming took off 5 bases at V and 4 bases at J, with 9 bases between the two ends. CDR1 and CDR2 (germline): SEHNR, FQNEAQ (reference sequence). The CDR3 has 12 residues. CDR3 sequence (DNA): TGTGCCAGCAGCAAGACAGGTTACGAGCAGTACTTC. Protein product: CASSKTGYEQYF.

The CDR3 sequence: CASSREGITEAFF. The CDR3 DNA follows: TGTGCCAGCAGTAGGGAGGGGATCACTGAAGCTTTCTTT. This chain uses TRBV27 with TRBJ1-1; D is perhaps TRBD1 (5 bases). Germline assignment: CDR1 MNHEY and CDR2 SMNVEV (reference sequence). V was cut by 5 bases and J by 4 bases, with 11 bases left in between. There are 13 residues in the CDR3.

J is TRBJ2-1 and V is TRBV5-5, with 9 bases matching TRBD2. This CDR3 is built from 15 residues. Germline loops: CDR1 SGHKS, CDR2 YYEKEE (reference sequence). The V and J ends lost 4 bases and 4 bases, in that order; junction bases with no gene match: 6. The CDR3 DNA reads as TGTGCCAGCAGCCAGACTAGCGGACTGTACAATGAGCAGTTCTTC. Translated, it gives CASSQTSGLYNEQFF.

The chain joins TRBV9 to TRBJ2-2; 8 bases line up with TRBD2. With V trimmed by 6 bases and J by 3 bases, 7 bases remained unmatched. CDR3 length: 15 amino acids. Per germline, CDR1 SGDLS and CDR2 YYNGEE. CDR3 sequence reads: CASKKAGAYTGELFF. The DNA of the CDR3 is TGTGCCAGCAAGAAAGCGGGGGCCTACACCGGGGAGCTGTTTTTT.

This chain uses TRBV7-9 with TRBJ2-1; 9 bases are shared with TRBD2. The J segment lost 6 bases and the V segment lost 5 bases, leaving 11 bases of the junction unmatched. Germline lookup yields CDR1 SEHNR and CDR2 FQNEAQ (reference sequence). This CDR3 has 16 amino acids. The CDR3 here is CASSTAGTSSFNEQFF. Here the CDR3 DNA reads TGTGCCAGCAGCACCGCCGGGACTAGCAGTTTCAATGAGCAGTTCTTC.

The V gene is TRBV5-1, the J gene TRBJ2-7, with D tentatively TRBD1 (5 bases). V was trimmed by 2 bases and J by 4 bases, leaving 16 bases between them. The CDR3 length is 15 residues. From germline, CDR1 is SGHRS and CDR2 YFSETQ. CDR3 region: CASSFAPGLSYEQYF. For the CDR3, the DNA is TGCGCCAGCAGCTTCGCCCCAGGGTTATCGTACGAGCAGTACTTC.

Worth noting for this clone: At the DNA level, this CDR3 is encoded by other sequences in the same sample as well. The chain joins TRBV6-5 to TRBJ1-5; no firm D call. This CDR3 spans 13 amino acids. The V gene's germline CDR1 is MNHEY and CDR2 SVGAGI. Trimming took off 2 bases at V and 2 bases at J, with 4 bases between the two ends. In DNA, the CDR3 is TGTGCCAGCAGTTACCGGGGCAATCAGCCCCAGCATTTT. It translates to CASSYRGNQPQHF.

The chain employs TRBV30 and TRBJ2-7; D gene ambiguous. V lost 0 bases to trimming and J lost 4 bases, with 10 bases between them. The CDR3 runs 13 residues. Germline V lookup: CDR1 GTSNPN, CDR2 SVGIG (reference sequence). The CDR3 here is CAWSVQPFYEQYF. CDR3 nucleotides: TGTGCCTGGAGTGTACAGCCATTTTACGAGCAGTACTTC.

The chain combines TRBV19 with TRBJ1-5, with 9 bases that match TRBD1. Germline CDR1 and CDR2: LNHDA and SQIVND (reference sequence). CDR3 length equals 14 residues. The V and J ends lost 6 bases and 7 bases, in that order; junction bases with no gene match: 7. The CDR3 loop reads CASRGTGTDQPQHF. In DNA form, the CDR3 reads TGTGCCAGTAGGGGGACAGGGACGGACCAGCCCCAGCATTTT. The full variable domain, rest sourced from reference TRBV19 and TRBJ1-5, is DGGITQSPKYLFRKEGQNVTLSCEQNLNHDAMYWYRQDPGQGLRLIYYSQIVNDFQKGDIAEGYSVSREKKESFPLTVTSAQKNPTAFYLCASRGTGTDQPQHFGDGTRLSIL.